One sample yielded the 16 T cell receptor beta chains listed below, sequenced in a study of CD4 T cells in relation to SARS-CoV-2 and coronaviruses. The assay was immunoSEQ multiplex PCR, and TCRdb's table has in-frame clones only and misses some. The sample lists about 21,000 clones, around 80% occurring once. CD4+ T cells from unexposed donors were obtained before the COVID-19 pandemic (2011-2018). Isolation of CD4+ T cells took place after about eleven days in culture. No antigens are known for them. Sequences were obtained from CD4+ T cells from PBMCs, cultured in vitro. These receptors came from a human donor in good health.

This chain uses TRBV3-1 (or the pseudogene TRBV3-2) with TRBJ2-7; D tentatively reads TRBD1 or TRBD2 (5 bases each). The CDR3 contains 15 residues. V was trimmed by 2 bases and J by 6 bases, leaving 17 bases between them. Germline-derived CDR1 and CDR2 are LGHDT and YNNKEL (reference sequence). CDR3 in amino acids: CASSQLTGPDIEQYF. CDR3 bases: TGTGCCAGCAGCCAATTGACGGGACCGGACATCGAGCAGTACTTC.

The chain has TRBV7-9 and TRBJ2-1; 9 bases agree with TRBD2. From germline, CDR1 is SEHNR and CDR2 FQNEAQ (reference sequence). The CDR3 has 18 amino acids. V shed 0 bases and J 3 bases; nucleotides not matched to a gene: 9. The CDR3 bases are TGTGCCAGCAGCTTAGCCCGCGCTAGGACTAGCGTCTACAATGAGCAGTTCTTC. Protein sequence: CASSLARARTSVYNEQFF.

The chain employs TRBV11-2 and TRBJ2-1; 14 bases map to TRBD2. Germline V gene lookup returns CDR1 SGHAT and CDR2 FQNNGV. V dropped 4 bases and J dropped 10; count of bases not matched to a gene: 9. The CDR3 loop spans 16 amino acids. Here the CDR3 DNA reads TGTGCCAGCAGCTCAGCGGGACTAGCGGGAGTACAGGAGCAGTTCTTC. Amino acids: CASSSAGLAGVQEQFF.

This chain connects TRBV10-1 to TRBJ2-3; D is perhaps TRBD2 (6 bases). Germline assignment: CDR1 WNHNN and CDR2 SYGVQD (reference sequence). V was pared by 6 bases and J by 2 bases, with 18 bases between. The CDR3 runs to 16 residues. The CDR3 here is CASSPELAGSTDTQYF. The DNA for the CDR3 is TGCGCCAGCAGCCCTGAGCTGGCGGGATCCACAGATACGCAGTATTTT.

The chain recombines TRBV6-1 with TRBJ2-1; 7 bases agree with TRBD2. CDR3 length equals 14 residues. Losses at the gene ends were 3 bases for V and 4 bases for J; bases not matched to a gene: 3. The germline V gene has CDR1 MNHNS and CDR2 SASEGT. CDR3 DNA: TGTGCCAGCAGTGACGGCGGGAGATACAATGAGCAGTTCTTC. It translates to CASSDGGRYNEQFF.

This chain joins TRBV20-1 and TRBJ2-4; D uncertain. Germline CDR1 DFQATT, CDR2 SNEGSKA (reference sequence). Trimming stripped 3 bases from V and 5 bases from J, with 5 bases between. This CDR3 comprises 11 residues. CDR3 loop: CSASWENIQYF. CDR3 bases: TGCAGTGCTAGCTGGGAAAACATTCAGTACTTC.

The gene calls are TRBV24-1 and TRBJ2-2; a weak D match, TRBD1 (5 bases). This CDR3 has 15 amino acids. The germline V gene has CDR1 KGHDR and CDR2 SFDVKD. V lost 2 bases and J lost 3, with 9 bases in between. The CDR3 sequence is CATSDSGHYTGELFF. CDR3 DNA: TGTGCCACCAGTGATTCCGGACACTACACCGGGGAGCTGTTTTTT.

The V and J genes are TRBV5-1 and TRBJ2-7, with 8 bases matching TRBD2. The CDR3 is made up of 16 amino acids. Germline CDR1 reads SGHRS; CDR2 reads YFSETQ. With V trimmed by 0 bases and J by 1 base, 6 bases remained unmatched. This CDR3 reads CASSLALASGSYEQYF. CDR3 coding DNA: TGCGCCAGCAGCTTGGCCTTGGCTAGCGGGTCCTACGAGCAGTACTTC. The full variable domain, in which reference TRBV5-1 and TRBJ2-7 provide the parts outside the CDR3, is KAGVTQTPRYLIKTRGQQVTLSCSPISGHRSVSWYQQTPGQGLQFLFEYFSETQRNKGNFPGRFSGRQFSNSRSEMNVSTLELGDSALYLCASSLALASGSYEQYFGPGTRLTVT.

The chain recombines TRBV27 with TRBJ2-5, with 9 nucleotides matching TRBD2. The CDR3 has 18 amino acids. V shed 4 bases and J 5 bases; nucleotides not matched to a gene: 17. Germline V gives CDR1 MNHEY, CDR2 SMNVEV (reference sequence). The CDR3 here is CASSSSGFLGGRVETQYF. In DNA form, the CDR3 reads TGTGCCAGCAGTTCCTCAGGTTTCTTAGGCGGGAGGGTCGAGACCCAGTACTTC.

This chain uses TRBV28 with TRBJ1-1, with unresolved D. Germline V gene data show CDR1 as MDHEN and CDR2 as SYDVKM. CDR3 length: 13 residues. The germline V and J ends were trimmed by 9 bases and 3 bases, with 14 bases remaining between them. The CDR3 sequence is CASLGRRHTEAFF. CDR3 DNA sequence: TGTGCCAGTCTCGGGCGTCGCCACACTGAAGCTTTCTTT.

The chain recombines TRBV5-1 with TRBJ1-1; D gene ambiguous. V was clipped by 2 bases and J by 6 bases, with 5 bases between them. The germline CDR1 and CDR2 sequences are SGHRS and YFSETQ. The CDR3 is made up of 11 amino acids. The CDR3 reads CASSFNPEAFF. CDR3 coding DNA: TGCGCCAGCAGCTTTAACCCTGAAGCTTTCTTT.

The gene calls are TRBV28 and TRBJ2-7, with TRBD2 identical over 8 bases. Germline values: CDR1 MDHEN, CDR2 SYDVKM. V lost 4 bases and J lost 2; bases outside the gene matches: 7. This CDR3 is 15 amino acids long. The CDR3 coding sequence is TGTGCCAGCAGTTACCCAGCGGGAGTCACCTACGAGCAGTACTTC. Encoded protein: CASSYPAGVTYEQYF.

The chain uses TRBV30 and TRBJ2-7; D may be TRBD2 (5 bases). The CDR3 runs 12 residues. Germline CDR1 reads GTSNPN; CDR2 reads SVGIG (reference sequence). The V end lost 7 bases, the J end lost 0 bases, and 10 bases lay between the germline ends. The CDR3 protein is CAFSVSSYEQYF. The CDR3 DNA reads as TGTGCCTTTAGCGTCAGCTCCTACGAGCAGTACTTC. Drawing the rest from reference TRBV30 and TRBJ2-7, the complete variable domain is SQTIHQWPATLVQPVGSPLSLECTVEGTSNPNLYWYRQAAGRGLQLLFYSVGIGQISSEVPQNLSASRPQDRQFILSSKKLLLSDSGFYLCAFSVSSYEQYFGPGTRLTVT.

The chain has TRBV29-1 and TRBJ1-1, with no clear D. Germline CDR1 and CDR2: SQVTM and ANQGSEA. Trimming removed 1 base from V and 0 bases from J, with 12 bases in between. This CDR3 has 15 residues. CDR3 sequence (DNA): TGCAGCGTTGAAGGTTATTGGCAAATGAACACTGAAGCTTTCTTT. Translating it yields CSVEGYWQMNTEAFF.

The chain combines TRBV5-6 with TRBJ2-5; 8 nucleotides align to TRBD1. There are 15 residues in the CDR3. V trimming: 4 bases; J trimming: 6 bases; junction bases outside the gene matches: 11. Germline V gene lookup returns CDR1 SGHDT and CDR2 YYEEEE. The DNA for the CDR3 is TGTGCCAGCAGCCCCCTGGACAGGGAAGATAAGACCCAGTACTTC. Translating gives CASSPLDREDKTQYF. The whole variable domain, filled in from reference TRBV5-6 and TRBJ2-5, reads DAGVTQSPTHLIKTRGQQVTLRCSPKSGHDTVSWYQQALGQGPQFIFQYYEEEERQRGNFPDRFSGHQFPNYSSELNVNALLLGDSALYLCASSPLDREDKTQYFGPGTRLLVL.

The J gene is TRBJ1-2, the V gene TRBV18, with unresolved D. The ends were cut back, 0 bases at V and 3 bases at J, with 11 bases in the middle. CDR3 length equals 15 residues. The germline V gene encodes CDR1 KGHSH and CDR2 LQKENI. The DNA of the CDR3 is TGTGCCAGCTCACCACCGGGGAATCTCGACTATGGCTACACCTTC. This sequence encodes CASSPPGNLDYGYTF.